Here is one TCR beta chain with its context. The antigen is undetermined. Germline CDR1 and CDR2: LGHNA and YNFKEQ. CDR3 length: 17 amino acids. V lost 0 bases and J lost 6, with 17 bases in between. This sample is part of a study of shared clonotypes between healthy human individuals. On the study more broadly: Every donor yielded three CD4 naive, three CD4 memory, two CD8 naive and one CD8 memory plate.

Donors comprised only Caucasian adults living in Nashville, Tennessee. Study conclusions and caveats: The authors sampled blood alone, and tissue repertoires likely differ.

Per sorted-subset replicate PCR, input was around 200 ng DNA, representing tens of thousands of T cell genomes. This table comes from immunoSEQ multiplex PCR, and its TCRdb copy is limited to in-frame clones, with some not included. Of 1.4 million to 1.5 million clones in the sample, roughly 96% are singletons; the top ten hold 0.95% to 1.5%. The specimen was naive CD4+ T cells sorted from blood. As to subset: CD45RA+ positively selected. This receptor was identified in a man aged 25-40 years in good health. The gene calls are TRBV4-2 and TRBJ1-4; D uncertain. CDR3 nucleotide sequence: TGTGCCAGCAGCCAAGATAGGCTCGGGCGGACCGATGAAAAACTGTTTTTT. It codes for CASSQDRLGRTDEKLFF.